This T cell receptor beta chain stems from a study of blood T cell repertoires in COVID-19. In the study overall: In each case, the material was cDNA or gDNA derived from T cells, B-cell-depleted T cells, or PBMCs.

Assay: immunoSEQ multiplex PCR; the TCRdb copy retains only in-frame clones and omits some. The table includes 150,000 to 200,000 clones, 84% detected once. V was shortened by 3 bases and J by 5 bases, with 10 bases between the two germline ends. Germline V gene lookup returns CDR1 SQVTM and CDR2 ANQGSEA. CDR3 length equals 12 residues. This clone has a handful of counts. Participants spanned ages about 18 to 95 years and resided in 20 to 30 US areas. Donors were grouped by their self-reported clinical history. Among Cohort 3 donors, those recovered had two negative PCRs, clearance, or symptom resolution.

The sample taken for sequencing was PBMCs or T cells enriched from blood (not recorded which). This sequence joins TRBV29-1 and TRBJ2-5; the D gene is possibly TRBD1 (5 bases). This TCR was recovered from a man in his fifties or sixties who had recovered from COVID-19. The CDR3 nucleotides read TGCAGCGTTGATGAAGGGGCCGAGACCCAGTACTTC. This translates into CSVDEGAETQYF.